This TCR beta chain was found in a study of T cell responses to AZD1222 COVID-19 vaccine. Whole-study results and caveats: Only after the peak T cell response were repertoires sampled. The study found vaccine-associated CD4 TCRs spanning spike, dominant at 160-218 and 743-854. Donors were largely white British and mainly female; clonal diversity was possibly underestimated.

Notes on this clone: Antigen: not known.

Clones were read by immunoSEQ multiplex PCR, and TCRdb kept only the in-frame ones, dropping some. Altogether about 140,000 clones are present, about 93% being singletons, with the ten largest covering approximately 5%. The source material was peripheral blood, sampled on day 0 of AZD1222 vaccination. This TCR was sampled from an adult in good health.

The CDR3 region is CASSLVRTGYGYTF. The CDR3 DNA is TGTGCCAGCAGCTTGGTCAGGACAGGCTATGGCTACACCTTC. The V and J genes are TRBV5-5 and TRBJ1-2, with 7 bases that match TRBD1. Germline V lookup: CDR1 SGHKS, CDR2 YYEKEE (reference sequence). V lost 0 bases and J lost 4; bases outside the gene matches: 3. This CDR3 is 14 amino acids long.